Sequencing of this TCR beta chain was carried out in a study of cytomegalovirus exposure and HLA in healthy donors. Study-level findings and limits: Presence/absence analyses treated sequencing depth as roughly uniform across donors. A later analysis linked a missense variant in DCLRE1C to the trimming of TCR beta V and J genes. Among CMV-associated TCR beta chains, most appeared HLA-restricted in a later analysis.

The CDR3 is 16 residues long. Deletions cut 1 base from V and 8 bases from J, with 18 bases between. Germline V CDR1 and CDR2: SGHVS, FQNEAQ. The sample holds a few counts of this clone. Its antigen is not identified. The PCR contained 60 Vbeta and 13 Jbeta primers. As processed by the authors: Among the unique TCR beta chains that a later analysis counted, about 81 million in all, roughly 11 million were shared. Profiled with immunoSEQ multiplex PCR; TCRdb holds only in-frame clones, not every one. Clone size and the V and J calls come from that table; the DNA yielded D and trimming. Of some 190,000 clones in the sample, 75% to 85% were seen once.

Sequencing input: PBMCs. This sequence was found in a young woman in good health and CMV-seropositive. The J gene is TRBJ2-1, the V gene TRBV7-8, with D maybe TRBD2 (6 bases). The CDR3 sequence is CASSLEPGLLGDEQFF. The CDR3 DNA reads TGTGCCAGCAGCTTAGAGCCGGGACTTCTCGGGGATGAGCAGTTCTTC. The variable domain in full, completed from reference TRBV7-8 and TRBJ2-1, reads GAGVSQSPRYKVAKRGQDVALRCDPISGHVSLFWYQQALGQGPEFLTYFQNEAQLDKSGLPSDRFFAERPEGSVSTLKIQRTQQEDSAVYLCASSLEPGLLGDEQFFGPGTRLTVL.